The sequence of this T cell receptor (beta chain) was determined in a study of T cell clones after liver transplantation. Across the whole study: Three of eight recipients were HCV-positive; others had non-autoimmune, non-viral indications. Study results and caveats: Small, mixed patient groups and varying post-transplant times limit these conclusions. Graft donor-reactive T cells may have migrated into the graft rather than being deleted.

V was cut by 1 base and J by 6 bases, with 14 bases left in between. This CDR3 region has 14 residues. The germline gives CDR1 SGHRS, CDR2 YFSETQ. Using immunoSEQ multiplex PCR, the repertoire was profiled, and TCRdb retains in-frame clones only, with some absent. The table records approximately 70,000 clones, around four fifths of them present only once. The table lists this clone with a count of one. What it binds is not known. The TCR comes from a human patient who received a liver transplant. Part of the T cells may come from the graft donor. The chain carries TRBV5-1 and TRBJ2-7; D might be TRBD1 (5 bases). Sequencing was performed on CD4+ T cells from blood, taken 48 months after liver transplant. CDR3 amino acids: CASSLLTQGSEQYF. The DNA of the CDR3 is TGCGCCAGCAGCTTGCTAACCCAGGGTTCCGAGCAGTACTTC.